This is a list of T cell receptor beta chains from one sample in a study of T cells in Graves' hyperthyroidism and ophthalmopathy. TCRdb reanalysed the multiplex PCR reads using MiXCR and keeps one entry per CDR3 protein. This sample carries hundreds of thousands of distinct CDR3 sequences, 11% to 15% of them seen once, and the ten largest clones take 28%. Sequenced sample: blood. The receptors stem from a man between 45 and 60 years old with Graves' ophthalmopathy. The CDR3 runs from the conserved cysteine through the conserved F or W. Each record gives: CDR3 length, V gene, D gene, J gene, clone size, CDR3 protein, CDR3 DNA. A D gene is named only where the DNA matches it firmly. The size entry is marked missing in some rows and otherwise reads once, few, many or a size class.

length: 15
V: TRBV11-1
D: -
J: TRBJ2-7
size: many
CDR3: CASSLVGARSYEQYF
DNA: TGTGCCAGCAGCTTAGTAGGGGCTCGCTCCTACGAGCAGTACTTC

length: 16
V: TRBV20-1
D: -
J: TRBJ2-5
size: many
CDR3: CSARDQTIRGGGTQYF
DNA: TGCAGTGCTAGAGATCAGACAATTAGAGGGGGTGGGACCCAGTACTTC

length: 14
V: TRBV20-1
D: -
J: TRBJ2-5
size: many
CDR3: CSASSTGWVETQYF
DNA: TGCAGTGCTAGTTCTACAGGTTGGGTAGAGACCCAGTACTTC

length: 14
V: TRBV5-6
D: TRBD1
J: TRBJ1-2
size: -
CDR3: CASTPDDRDYGYTF
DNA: TGTGCCAGCACGCCCGACGACAGGGACTATGGCTACACCTTC

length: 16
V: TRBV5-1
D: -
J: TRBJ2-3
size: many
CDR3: CASSDSPRPPADTQYF
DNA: TGCGCCAGCAGCGACTCCCCTAGGCCCCCCGCAGATACGCAGTATTTT

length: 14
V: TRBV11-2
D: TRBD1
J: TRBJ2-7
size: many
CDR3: CASSARGQNNEQYF
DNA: TGTGCCAGCAGCGCCCGGGGACAGAACAACGAGCAGTACTTC

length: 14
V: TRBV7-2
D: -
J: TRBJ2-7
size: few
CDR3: CASSPARGRYEQYF
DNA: TGTGCCAGCAGCCCCGCGAGAGGTCGGTACGAGCAGTACTTC

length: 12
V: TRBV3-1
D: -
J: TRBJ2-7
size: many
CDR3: CASSYDSYEQYF
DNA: TGTGCCAGCAGCTACGACTCCTACGAGCAGTACTTC

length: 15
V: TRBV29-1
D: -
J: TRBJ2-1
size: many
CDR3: CSAPGWGSIYNEQFF
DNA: TGCAGCGCCCCCGGGTGGGGATCCATCTACAATGAGCAGTTCTTC

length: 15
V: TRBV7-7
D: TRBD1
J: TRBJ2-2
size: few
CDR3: CASSLVQGASGELFF
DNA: TGTGCTAGCAGCTTAGTCCAGGGGGCGTCCGGGGAGCTGTTTTTT

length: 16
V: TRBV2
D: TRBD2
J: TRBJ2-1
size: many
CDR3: CASSGPGGRSYNEQFF
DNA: TGTGCCAGCAGTGGCCCGGGGGGACGCTCCTACAATGAGCAGTTCTTC

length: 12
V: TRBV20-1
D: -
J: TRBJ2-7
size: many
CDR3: CSARMALHEQYF
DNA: TGCAGTGCTAGAATGGCTCTCCACGAGCAGTACTTC

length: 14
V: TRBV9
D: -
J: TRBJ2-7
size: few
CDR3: CASSGVRGEYEQYF
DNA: TGTGCCAGCAGCGGAGTAAGGGGGGAATACGAGCAGTACTTC

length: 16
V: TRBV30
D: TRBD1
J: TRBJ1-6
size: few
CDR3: CAWSVKTGGDNSPLHF
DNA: TGTGCCTGGAGTGTTAAAACAGGGGGCGATAATTCACCCCTCCACTTT

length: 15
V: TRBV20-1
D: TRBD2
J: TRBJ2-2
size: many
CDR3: CSARASGVPTRELFF
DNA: TGCAGTGCTAGAGCTAGCGGAGTCCCCACCCGGGAGCTGTTTTTT

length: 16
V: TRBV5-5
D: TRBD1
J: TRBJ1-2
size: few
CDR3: CASSTTGQGLGYGYTF
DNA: TGTGCCAGCAGCACGACTGGACAGGGACTTGGCTATGGCTACACCTTC

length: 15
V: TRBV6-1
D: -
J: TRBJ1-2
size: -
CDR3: CASSSSTSTNYGYTF
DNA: TGTGCCAGCAGTTCTTCTACAAGCACTAACTATGGCTACACCTTC

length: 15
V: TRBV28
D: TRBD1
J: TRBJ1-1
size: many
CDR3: CASENAGGRNTEAFF
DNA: TGTGCCAGCGAAAACGCAGGGGGCCGAAACACTGAAGCTTTCTTT

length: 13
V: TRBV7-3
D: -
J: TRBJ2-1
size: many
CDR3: CASSSQGGNEQFF
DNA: TGTGCCAGCAGCTCCCAAGGGGGCAATGAGCAGTTCTTC

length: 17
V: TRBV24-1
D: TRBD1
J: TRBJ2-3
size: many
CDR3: CATSDSGRGTGVNTQYF
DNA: TGTGCCACCAGTGATTCGGGACGAGGGACAGGGGTCAATACGCAGTATTTT

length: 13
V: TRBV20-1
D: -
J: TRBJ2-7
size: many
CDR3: CSATAGLPYEQYF
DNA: TGCAGTGCTACGGCCGGCCTACCCTACGAGCAGTACTTC

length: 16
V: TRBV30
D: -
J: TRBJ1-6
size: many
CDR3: CAWSQGVGSYNSPLHF
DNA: TGTGCCTGGAGCCAGGGAGTGGGCTCCTATAATTCACCCCTCCACTTT

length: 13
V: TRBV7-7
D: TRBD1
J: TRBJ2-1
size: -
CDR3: CASSRGQVDEQFF
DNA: TGTGCTAGCAGTAGGGGGCAGGTAGATGAGCAGTTCTTC

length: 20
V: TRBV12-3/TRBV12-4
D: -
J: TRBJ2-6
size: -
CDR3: CASKSPGVRDGTSGANVLTF
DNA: TGTGCCAGCAAATCCCCTGGGGTGCGGGACGGGACCTCTGGGGCCAACGTCCTGACTTTC

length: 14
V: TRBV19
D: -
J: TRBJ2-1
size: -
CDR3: CASTPRGGYNEQFF
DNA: TGTGCCAGCACCCCGAGGGGGGGTTACAATGAGCAGTTCTTC

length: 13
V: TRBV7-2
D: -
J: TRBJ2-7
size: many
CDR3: CASSLESDYEQYF
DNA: TGTGCCAGCAGCTTAGAGTCAGACTACGAGCAGTACTTC

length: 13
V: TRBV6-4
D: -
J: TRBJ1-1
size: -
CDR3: CASDQWVPRGAFF
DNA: TGTGCCAGCGACCAATGGGTACCCAGGGGAGCTTTCTTT

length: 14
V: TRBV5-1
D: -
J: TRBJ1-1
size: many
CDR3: CASSLVGRQTEAFF
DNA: TGCGCCAGCAGCTTGGTGGGGAGGCAAACTGAAGCTTTCTTT